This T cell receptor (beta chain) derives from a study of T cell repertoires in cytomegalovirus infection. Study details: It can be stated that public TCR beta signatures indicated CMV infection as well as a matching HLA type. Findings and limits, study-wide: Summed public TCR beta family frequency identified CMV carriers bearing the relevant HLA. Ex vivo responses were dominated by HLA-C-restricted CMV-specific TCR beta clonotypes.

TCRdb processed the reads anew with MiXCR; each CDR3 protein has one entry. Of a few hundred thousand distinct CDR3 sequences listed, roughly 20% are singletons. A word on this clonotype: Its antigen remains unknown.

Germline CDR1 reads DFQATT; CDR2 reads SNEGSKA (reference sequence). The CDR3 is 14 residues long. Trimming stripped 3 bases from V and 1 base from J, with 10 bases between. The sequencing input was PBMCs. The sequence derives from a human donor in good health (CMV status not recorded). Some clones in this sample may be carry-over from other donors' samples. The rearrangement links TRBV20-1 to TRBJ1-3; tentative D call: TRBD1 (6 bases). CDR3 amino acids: CSARSGQSGNTIYF. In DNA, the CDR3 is TGCAGTGCTAGGTCCGGACAGTCTGGAAACACCATATATTTT.